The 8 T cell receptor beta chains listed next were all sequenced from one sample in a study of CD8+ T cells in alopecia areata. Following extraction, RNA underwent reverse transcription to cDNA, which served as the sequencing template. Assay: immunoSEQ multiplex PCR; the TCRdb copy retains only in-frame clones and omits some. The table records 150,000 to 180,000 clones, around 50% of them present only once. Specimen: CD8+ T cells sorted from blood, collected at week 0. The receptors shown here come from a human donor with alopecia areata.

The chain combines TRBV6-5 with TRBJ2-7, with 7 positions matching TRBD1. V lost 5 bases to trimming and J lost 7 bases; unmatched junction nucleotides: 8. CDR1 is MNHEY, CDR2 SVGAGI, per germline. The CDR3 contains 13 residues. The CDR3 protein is CASSPQTGWEQYF. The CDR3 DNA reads TGTGCCAGCAGTCCCCAGACAGGGTGGGAGCAGTACTTC.

DNA of the CDR3: TGCGCCAGCAGCCAAGCCGACAGGTCCTACGAGCAGTACTTC. It is translated as CASSQADRSYEQYF. The chain recombines TRBV4-1 with TRBJ2-7, with D maybe TRBD1 (6 bases). Germline loops: CDR1 MGHRA, CDR2 YSYEKL. CDR3 length: 14 residues. The germline V and J ends were trimmed by 1 base and 1 base, with 8 bases remaining between them.

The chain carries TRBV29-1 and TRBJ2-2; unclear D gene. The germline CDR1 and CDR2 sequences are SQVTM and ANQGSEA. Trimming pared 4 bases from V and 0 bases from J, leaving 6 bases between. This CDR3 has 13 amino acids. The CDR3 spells CSVAGPNTGELFF. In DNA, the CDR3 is TGCAGCGTTGCCGGGCCGAACACCGGGGAGCTGTTTTTT.

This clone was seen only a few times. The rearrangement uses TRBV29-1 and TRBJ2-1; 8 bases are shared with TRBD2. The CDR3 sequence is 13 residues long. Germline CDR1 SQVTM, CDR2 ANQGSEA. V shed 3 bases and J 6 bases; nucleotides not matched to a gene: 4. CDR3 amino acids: CSVEDGGANEQFF. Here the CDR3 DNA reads TGCAGCGTTGAGGACGGGGGGGCCAATGAGCAGTTCTTC.

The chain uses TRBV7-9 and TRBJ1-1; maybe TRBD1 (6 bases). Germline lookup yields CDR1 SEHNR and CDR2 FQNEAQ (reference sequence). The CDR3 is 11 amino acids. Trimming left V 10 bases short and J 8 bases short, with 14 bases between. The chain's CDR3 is CAIVRGEEAFF. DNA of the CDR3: TGTGCCATCGTAAGGGGGGAGGAAGCTTTCTTT.

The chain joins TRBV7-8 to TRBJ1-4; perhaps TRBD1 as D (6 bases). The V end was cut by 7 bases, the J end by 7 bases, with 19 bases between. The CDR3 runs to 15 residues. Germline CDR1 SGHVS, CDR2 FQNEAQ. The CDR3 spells CASTTSRGSGEKLFF. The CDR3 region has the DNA TGTGCCAGCACCACTAGCAGGGGCTCAGGTGAAAAACTGTTTTTT.

CDR3 DNA: TGTGCCAGCAGCCCCCGACAGGGGAATACCGGGGAGCTGTTTTTT. Its protein product is CASSPRQGNTGELFF. V gene TRBV9 combines with J gene TRBJ2-2, with 8 bases matching TRBD1. Per the germline V gene, CDR1 is SGDLS and CDR2 is YYNGEE. J was trimmed by 5 bases and V by 4 bases; bases with no gene match: 7. The length of the CDR3 is 15 residues.

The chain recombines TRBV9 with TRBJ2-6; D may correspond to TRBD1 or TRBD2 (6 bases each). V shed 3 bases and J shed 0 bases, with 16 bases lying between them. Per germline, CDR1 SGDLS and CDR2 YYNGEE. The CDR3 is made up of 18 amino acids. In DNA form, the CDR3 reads TGTGCCAGCAGCGACTTCGGGGGCCGAGACTCTGGGGCCAACGTCCTGACTTTC. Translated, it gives CASSDFGGRDSGANVLTF.